Below, one TCR beta chain is given with its context. What it binds is unknown. The sample belongs to a study of post-analysis software for immune sequencing data. Study at large: Relapsing-remitting, secondary progressive and progressive-relapsing forms made up the multiple sclerosis disease courses.

CDR1 and CDR2 from the germline V gene are SGHRS and YFSETQ. Trimming left V 4 bases short and J 5 bases short, with 21 bases between. The CDR3 consists of 16 residues. Points from the study as a whole: TRBV5-6, TRBV5-1 and TRBV20-1 belonged to a set of roughly 5 TRBV segments that were more frequent in patients than controls. There was significantly lower normalized Chao1 diversity in multiple sclerosis patients than in controls. Under the F measure, samples that were prepared in one batch clustered strongly together.

Libraries were made from TCR beta cDNA, and they carried unique molecular identifiers. Roughly 500,000 cDNA molecules were obtained from around 0.96 to 9.9 million T cells. TCRdb recomputed calls from the PCR reads with MiXCR, one row per CDR3 protein. This table holds hundreds of thousands of distinct CDR3 sequences, 55% to 60% found once. This clonotype originated in a girl aged 2 to 10 with multiple sclerosis. The sequenced material came from blood. The rearrangement uses TRBV5-1 and TRBJ1-2; a weak D match, TRBD1 (6 bases). The CDR3 region is CASSGGGGRITYGYTF. The DNA for the CDR3 is TGCGCCAGCAGCGGTGGGGGGGGCCGGATAACATATGGCTACACCTTC.